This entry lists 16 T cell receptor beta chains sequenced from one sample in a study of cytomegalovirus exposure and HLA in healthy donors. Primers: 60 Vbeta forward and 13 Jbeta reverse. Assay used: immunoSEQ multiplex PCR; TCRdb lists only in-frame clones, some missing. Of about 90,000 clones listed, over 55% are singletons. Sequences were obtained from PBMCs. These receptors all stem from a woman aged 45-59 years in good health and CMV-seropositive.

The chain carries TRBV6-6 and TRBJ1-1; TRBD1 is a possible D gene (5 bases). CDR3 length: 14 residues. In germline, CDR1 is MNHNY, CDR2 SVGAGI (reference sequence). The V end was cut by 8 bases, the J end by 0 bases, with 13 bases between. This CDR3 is CASRVGAMNTEAFF. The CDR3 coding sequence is TGTGCCAGCCGGGTTGGGGCCATGAACACTGAAGCTTTCTTT.

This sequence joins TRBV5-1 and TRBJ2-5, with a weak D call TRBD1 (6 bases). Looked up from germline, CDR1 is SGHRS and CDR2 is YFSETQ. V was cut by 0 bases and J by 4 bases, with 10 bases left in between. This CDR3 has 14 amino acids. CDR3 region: CASSLALGGETQYF. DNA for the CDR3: TGCGCCAGCAGCTTGGCCCTAGGGGGAGAGACCCAGTACTTC.

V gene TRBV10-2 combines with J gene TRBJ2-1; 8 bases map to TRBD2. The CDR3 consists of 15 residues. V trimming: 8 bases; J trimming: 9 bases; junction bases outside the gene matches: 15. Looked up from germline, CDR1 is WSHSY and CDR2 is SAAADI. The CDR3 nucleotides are TGCGCCAGCGGGCGCGGGGGGCCCTACGGGGGTGAGCAGTTCTTC. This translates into CASGRGGPYGGEQFF.

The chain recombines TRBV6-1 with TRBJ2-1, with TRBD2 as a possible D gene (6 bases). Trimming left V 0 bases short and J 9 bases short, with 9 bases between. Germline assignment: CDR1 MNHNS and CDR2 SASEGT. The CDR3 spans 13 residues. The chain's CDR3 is CASSEADGGEQFF. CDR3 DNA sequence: TGTGCCAGCAGTGAAGCAGACGGGGGTGAGCAGTTCTTC.

The CDR3 DNA is TGTGCCAGCAGTGAAGCGGTTCCGGGACTAAACACCGGGGAGCTGTTTTTT. It codes for CASSEAVPGLNTGELFF. The rearrangement links TRBV2 to TRBJ2-2; 7 nucleotides align to TRBD2. There are 17 residues in the CDR3. The germline V gene encodes CDR1 SNHLY and CDR2 FYNNEI. J gave up 2 bases and V 0 bases, and 6 bases lay outside the gene matches.

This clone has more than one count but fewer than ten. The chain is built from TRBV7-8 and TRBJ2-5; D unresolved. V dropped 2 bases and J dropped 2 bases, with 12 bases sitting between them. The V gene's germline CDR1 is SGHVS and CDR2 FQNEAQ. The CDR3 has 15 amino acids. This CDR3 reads CASSLTRPPQETQYF. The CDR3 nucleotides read TGTGCCAGCAGCTTAACCAGGCCGCCACAAGAGACCCAGTACTTC.

CDR3 sequence: CASSQARSAGRASPLHF. The CDR3 coding sequence is TGCGCCAGCAGCCAAGCTAGGTCGGCAGGGAGGGCTTCACCCCTCCACTTT. The chain recombines TRBV4-3 with TRBJ1-6; tentative D call: TRBD1 (5 bases). The CDR3 runs 17 residues. V was clipped by 1 base and J by 9 bases, with 19 bases between them. Germline V gene lookup returns CDR1 LGHNA and CDR2 YSLEER.

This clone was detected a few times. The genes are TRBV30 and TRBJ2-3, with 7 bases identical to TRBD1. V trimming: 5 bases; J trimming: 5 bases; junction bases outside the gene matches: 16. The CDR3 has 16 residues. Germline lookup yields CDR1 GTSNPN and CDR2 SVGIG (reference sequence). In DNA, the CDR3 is TGTGCCTGGTCCATCGAGGGGGCACTTCAAGGAGATACGCAGTATTTT. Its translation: CAWSIEGALQGDTQYF.

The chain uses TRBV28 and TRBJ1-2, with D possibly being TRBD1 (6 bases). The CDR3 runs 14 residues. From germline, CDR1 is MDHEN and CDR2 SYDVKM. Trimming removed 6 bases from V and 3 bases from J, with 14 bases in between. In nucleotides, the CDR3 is TGTGCCAGCAGGTCGACAGGTGGGGACTATGGCTACACCTTC. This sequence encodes CASRSTGGDYGYTF.

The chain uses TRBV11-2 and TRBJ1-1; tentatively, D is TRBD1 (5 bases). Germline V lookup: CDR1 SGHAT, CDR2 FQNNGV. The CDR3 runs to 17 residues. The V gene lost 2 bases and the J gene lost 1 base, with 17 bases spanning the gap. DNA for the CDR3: TGTGCCAGCAGCTTAAACCCGGGACTCATCCAGAACACTGAAGCTTTCTTT. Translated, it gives CASSLNPGLIQNTEAFF.

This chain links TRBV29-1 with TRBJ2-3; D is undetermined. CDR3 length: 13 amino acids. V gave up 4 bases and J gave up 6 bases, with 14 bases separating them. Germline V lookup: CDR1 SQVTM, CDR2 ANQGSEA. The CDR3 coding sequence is TGCAGCGTTGTATTGGGCCCTAAGGATACGCAGTATTTT. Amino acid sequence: CSVVLGPKDTQYF.

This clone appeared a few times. The CDR3: CASSSFVTSGGFTDTQYF. The CDR3 nucleotides read TGTGCCAGCAGTTCCTTCGTCACTAGCGGGGGTTTCACAGATACGCAGTATTTT. The rearrangement uses TRBV27 and TRBJ2-3; 11 bases agree with TRBD2. V lost 4 bases, J lost 2 bases, and 11 bases stayed unmatched. This CDR3 has 18 residues. CDR1 and CDR2 from the germline V gene are MNHEY and SMNVEV (reference sequence).

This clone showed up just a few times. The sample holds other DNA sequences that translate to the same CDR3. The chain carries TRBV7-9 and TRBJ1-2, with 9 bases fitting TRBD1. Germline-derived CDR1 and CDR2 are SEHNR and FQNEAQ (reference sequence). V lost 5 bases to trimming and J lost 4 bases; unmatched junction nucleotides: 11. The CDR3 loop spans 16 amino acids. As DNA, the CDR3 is TGTGCCAGCAGCCAACAAGCCGGGACAGGGTCCTATGGCTACACCTTC. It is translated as CASSQQAGTGSYGYTF.

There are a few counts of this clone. CDR3 DNA: TGTGCCAGCAGCCAAGATATAGCCGACAATGAGCAGTTCTTC. It specifies CASSQDIADNEQFF. The chain combines TRBV4-2 with TRBJ2-1, with unresolved D. Germline V lookup: CDR1 LGHNA, CDR2 YNFKEQ. V lost 0 bases and J lost 5, with 8 bases in between. The CDR3 runs to 14 residues.

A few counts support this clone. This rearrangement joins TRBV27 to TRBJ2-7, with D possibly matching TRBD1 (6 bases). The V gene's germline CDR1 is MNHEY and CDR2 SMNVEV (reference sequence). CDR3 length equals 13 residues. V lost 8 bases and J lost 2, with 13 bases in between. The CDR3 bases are TGTGCCAGCTCTGACAGGATGACCTACGAGCAGTACTTC. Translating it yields CASSDRMTYEQYF.

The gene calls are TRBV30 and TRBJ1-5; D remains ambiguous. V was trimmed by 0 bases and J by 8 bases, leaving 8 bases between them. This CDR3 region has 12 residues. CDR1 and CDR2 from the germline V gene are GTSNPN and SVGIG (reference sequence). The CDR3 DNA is TGTGCCTGGAGTGTGGGCCATAAGCCCCAGCATTTT. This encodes CAWSVGHKPQHF.